The subject of this entry is one TCR beta chain. The antigen remains undetermined. The sample comes from a study of OX40 agonist ivuxolimab in advanced cancers. Broader study findings: Average numbers of expanded clones were greater in CD8+ T cells than in CD4+.

V was trimmed by 6 bases and J by 4 bases, leaving 16 bases between them. The CDR3 runs to 14 residues. Germline V gene data show CDR1 as SGHNT and CDR2 as YYREEE (reference sequence). Sequencing used immunoSEQ multiplex PCR; TCRdb keeps in-frame clones, though not all of them. This sample has nearly 45,000 clones, with more than 80% found just once. The chain uses TRBV5-4 and TRBJ1-2, with D tentatively TRBD1 (5 bases). This TCR came from an adult with an advanced solid tumor such as melanoma, head and neck, liver or kidney cancer. Sequencing was performed on CD4+ or CD8+ T cells sorted from blood, taken in a trial of the OX40 agonist ivuxolimab. The CDR3 region has the DNA TGTGCCAGCAAGACGGGAGGGGCTACCTATGGCTACACCTTC. Translated: CASKTGGATYGYTF.